Below, 21 T cell receptor beta chains from the same sample are listed, as sequenced in a study of cytomegalovirus exposure and HLA in healthy donors. Use of 60 Vbeta and 13 Jbeta primers characterized the PCR. Profiling relied on immunoSEQ multiplex PCR, and the TCRdb table lists in-frame clones only, not all of them. The table records a few hundred thousand clones, over 65% of them present only once. The sequenced material came from PBMCs. These receptors were obtained from a woman aged 60-75 years in good health and CMV-seropositive.

This clone was seen more than once but under ten times. V gene TRBV6-5 combines with J gene TRBJ1-2, with a tentative D call TRBD1 (5 bases). Germline V lookup: CDR1 MNHEY, CDR2 SVGAGI. The CDR3 spans 12 residues. V lost 6 bases, J lost 3 bases, and 8 bases lay in between. In DNA, the CDR3 is TGTGCCAGCAGCTCCAGGGACTATGGCTACACCTTC. Amino acids: CASSSRDYGYTF.

This clone occurred a few times. For the CDR3, the DNA is TGTGCCAGCAGCTTAGGGTCCTTAGACTACAATGAGCAGTTCTTC. The encoded protein is CASSLGSLDYNEQFF. The chain combines TRBV11-3 with TRBJ2-1, with unresolved D. CDR1 SGHNT and CDR2 YENEEA come from the germline V gene. Trimming took 1 base from V and 3 from J, leaving 10 bases between them. This CDR3 contains 15 residues.

The J gene is TRBJ1-5, the V gene TRBV6-1; TRBD1 is a possible D gene (6 bases). The CDR3 totals 18 residues. Germline lookup yields CDR1 MNHNS and CDR2 SASEGT. V dropped 0 bases and J dropped 0 bases, with 15 bases sitting between them. This CDR3 is CASSEARGQVFSNQPQHF. CDR3 DNA: TGTGCCAGCAGTGAAGCGAGGGGACAAGTCTTTAGCAATCAGCCCCAGCATTTT.

CDR3 bases: TGTGCCAGCAGCGTGAGGGAGGGAAGTGAAAAACTGTTTTTT. This translates into CASSVREGSEKLFF. The V and J genes are TRBV7-6 and TRBJ1-4, with unresolved D. This CDR3 has 14 amino acids. Trimming removed 5 bases at V and 7 bases at J, with 14 bases between. Germline-derived CDR1 and CDR2 are SGHVS and FNYEAQ.

Turning to this clone: The sample carries other DNA sequences with the same CDR3. The chain uses TRBV7-3 and TRBJ2-5, with TRBD2 identical over 7 bases. The germline V gene encodes CDR1 SGHTA and CDR2 FQGTGA. The CDR3 extends over 13 amino acids. With 6 bases clipped from V and 5 bases from J, the junction kept 6 bases outside the gene matches. The DNA of the CDR3 is TGTGCCAGCAGTCGGGGGGAGGGTGAGACCCAGTACTTC. Its translation is CASSRGEGETQYF.

The chain couples TRBV6-6 to TRBJ1-2; 9 nucleotides match TRBD1. The CDR3 is made up of 16 amino acids. J lost 2 bases, V lost 0 bases, and 4 bases had no gene match. The V gene's germline CDR1 is MNHNY and CDR2 SVGAGI (reference sequence). The CDR3: CASSYSGTGLNYGYTF. The CDR3 coding sequence is TGTGCCAGCAGTTACTCGGGGACAGGGCTCAACTATGGCTACACCTTC.

This clone was detected a few times. The genes are TRBV4-1 and TRBJ1-1; 8 bases are shared with TRBD1. Losses at the gene ends were 4 bases for V and 5 bases for J; bases not matched to a gene: 6. This CDR3 region has 14 residues. In germline, CDR1 is MGHRA, CDR2 YSYEKL. CDR3 in amino acids: CASSLRTGWTEAFF. The CDR3 DNA reads TGCGCCAGCAGCCTCCGGACAGGGTGGACTGAAGCTTTCTTT.

To note about this clone: The junction departs from the called germline gene at one end, perhaps through a read error. This sequence joins TRBV10-3 and TRBJ2-7; 7 nucleotides match TRBD2. CDR3 length: 15 amino acids. Germline assignment: CDR1 ENHRY and CDR2 SYGVKD. CDR3 nucleotide sequence: TGTGCCAGTACAACCTCAGCGGGGCAATCCTCCGAGCAGTACTTC. It encodes CASTTSAGQSSEQYF.

The chain combines TRBV29-1 with TRBJ2-1, with 10 bases matching TRBD2. The germline V gene has CDR1 SQVTM and CDR2 ANQGSEA. The V segment lost 3 bases and the J segment 9 bases; nucleotides outside the gene matches: 11. The CDR3 runs to 15 residues. Here the CDR3 reads CSVEEREGAPGEQFF. The CDR3 nucleotides are TGCAGCGTTGAGGAGCGGGAGGGGGCTCCCGGTGAGCAGTTCTTC.

CDR3 in DNA: TGCGCCAGCAGCTTACAGGGGTCCCCCTACGAGCAGTACTTC. It is translated as CASSLQGSPYEQYF. The chain couples TRBV5-1 to TRBJ2-7; TRBD1 aligns across 7 bases. V was pared by 2 bases and J by 2 bases, with 4 bases of the junction left unmatched. The CDR3 sequence is 14 residues long. CDR1 SGHRS and CDR2 YFSETQ come from the germline V gene.

J is TRBJ1-1 and V is TRBV7-9; 7 bases fit TRBD1. The V and J ends lost 4 bases and 0 bases, in that order; junction bases with no gene match: 8. The CDR3 covers 16 residues. Per the germline V gene, CDR1 is SEHNR and CDR2 is FQNEAQ (reference sequence). In nucleotides, the CDR3 is TGTGCCAGCAGCTCGCGGACAGGACCAATGAACACTGAAGCTTTCTTT. It translates to CASSSRTGPMNTEAFF.

The chain employs TRBV11-3 and TRBJ2-1, with 9 bases fitting TRBD2. CDR3 length equals 16 residues. The germline gives CDR1 SGHNT, CDR2 YENEEA. V lost 4 bases to trimming and J lost 0 bases; unmatched junction nucleotides: 4. The CDR3 protein is CASSYSGGSSYNEQFF. DNA for the CDR3: TGTGCCAGCAGCTACAGCGGGGGGTCCTCCTACAATGAGCAGTTCTTC.

V usage is TRBV5-1 and J usage is TRBJ1-2; TRBD1 agrees at 7 bases. Losses at the gene ends were 0 bases for V and 2 bases for J; bases not matched to a gene: 4. In germline, CDR1 is SGHRS, CDR2 YFSETQ. The CDR3 is made up of 15 amino acids. The chain's CDR3 is CASSLGAGGNYGYTF. The CDR3 nucleotides read TGCGCCAGCAGCTTGGGGGCAGGGGGGAACTATGGCTACACCTTC.

This clone occurred a few times. The rearrangement links TRBV2 to TRBJ1-2; D not certain. Germline V gene data show CDR1 as SNHLY and CDR2 as FYNNEI. The V and J ends lost 6 bases and 8 bases respectively, with 13 bases between them. The CDR3 covers 12 residues. The CDR3 loop reads CASSRSSSGYTF. For the CDR3, the DNA is TGTGCCAGCAGCCGGAGTTCTAGCGGCTACACCTTC.

The rearrangement joins TRBV9 to TRBJ2-1; 7 bases are shared with TRBD1. V shed 0 bases and J 3 bases; nucleotides not matched to a gene: 3. CDR3 length: 15 residues. Per the germline V gene, CDR1 is SGDLS and CDR2 is YYNGEE. CDR3 sequence reads: CASSVVGGRYNEQFF. The CDR3 DNA sequence: TGTGCCAGCAGCGTAGTAGGGGGCCGCTACAATGAGCAGTTCTTC.

A single count supports this clone. The CDR3 nucleotides read TGTGCCAGCAGCTTGACAGCCACCTACTCTGGAAACACCATATATTTT. As protein: CASSLTATYSGNTIYF. The V call is TRBV7-9, the J call TRBJ1-3; a weak D match, TRBD1 (5 bases). The CDR3 runs to 16 residues. Germline CDR1 is SEHNR and CDR2 is FQNEAQ (reference sequence). Trimming left V 3 bases short and J 0 bases short, with 12 bases between.

The chain recombines TRBV18 with TRBJ1-1; a weak D match, TRBD1 (6 bases). Germline values: CDR1 KGHSH, CDR2 LQKENI. The CDR3 spans 13 residues. The V and J ends lost 3 bases and 5 bases respectively, with 10 bases between them. The CDR3 here is CASSPAGETEAFF. The CDR3, as DNA: TGTGCCAGCTCACCGGCAGGGGAGACTGAAGCTTTCTTT. The variable domain in full, with the rest retrieved from reference TRBV18 and TRBJ1-1, is NAGVMQNPRHLVRRRGQEARLRCSPMKGHSHVYWYRQLPEEGLKFMVYLQKENIIDESGMPKERFSAEFPKEGPSILRIQQVVRGDSAAYFCASSPAGETEAFFGQGTRLTVV.

This chain links TRBV7-9 with TRBJ2-5, with 16 bases matching TRBD2. Germline V gene data show CDR1 as SEHNR and CDR2 as FQNEAQ (reference sequence). CDR3 length: 13 amino acids. V shed 5 bases, J shed 12 bases, and the junction held 3 bases outside the gene matches. The CDR3 sequence: CASSQGLAGGKYF. The CDR3 region has the DNA TGTGCCAGCAGCCAGGGACTAGCGGGAGGGAAGTACTTC.

The CDR3 sequence is CASSLEGLASSEQFF. The CDR3 coding sequence is TGCGCCAGCAGCTTGGAAGGACTAGCTTCCAGTGAGCAGTTCTTC. This chain connects TRBV5-1 to TRBJ2-1; 8 nucleotides align to TRBD2. CDR1 is SGHRS and CDR2 is YFSETQ in the germline V gene. V trimming: 0 bases; J trimming: 9 bases; junction bases outside the gene matches: 8. The CDR3 is 15 amino acids.

The chain employs TRBV18 and TRBJ2-7, with 11 positions matching TRBD2. This CDR3 spans 18 amino acids. J lost 2 bases, V lost 5 bases, and 14 bases had no gene match. The germline CDR1 and CDR2 sequences are KGHSH and LQKENI. For the CDR3, the DNA is TGTGCCAGCTCATTCCAGCAGCTAGCGGGGGGTATCGCCTACGAGCAGTACTTC. Protein sequence: CASSFQQLAGGIAYEQYF.

The rearrangement links TRBV28 to TRBJ2-5; TRBD2 might be the D (5 bases). Per germline, CDR1 MDHEN and CDR2 SYDVKM. The CDR3 loop spans 11 amino acids. The ends were cut back, 10 bases at V and 11 bases at J, with 17 bases in the middle. CDR3 protein: CATHSLWEQYF. In nucleotides, the CDR3 is TGTGCCACCCACTCTCTGTGGGAGCAGTACTTC.